Each of the 18 T cell receptor beta chains below was sequenced from the same sample in a study of cytomegalovirus exposure and HLA in healthy donors. The primer mix had 60 Vbeta and 13 Jbeta primers. Repertoires were generated with immunoSEQ multiplex PCR, while TCRdb's copy carries only in-frame clones and drops some. This repertoire shows roughly 77,000 clones, about three quarters found once; its top ten account for approximately 4.4%. Sequenced sample: PBMCs. The receptors derive from a man between 35 and 55 years old in good health and CMV-seronegative.

The rearrangement joins TRBV10-3 to TRBJ2-1; 8 bases match TRBD2. The germline V gene encodes CDR1 ENHRY and CDR2 SYGVKD. V lost 11 bases, J lost 1 base, and 13 bases stayed unmatched. The CDR3 is 16 residues long. Here the CDR3 reads CAGAGEGGKSYNEQFF. The CDR3 nucleotides read TGTGCCGGAGCGGGAGAGGGGGGGAAATCCTACAATGAGCAGTTCTTC.

The chain couples TRBV29-1 to TRBJ2-1, with 11 bases fitting TRBD2. This CDR3 is 18 amino acids long. The germline V gene encodes CDR1 SQVTM and CDR2 ANQGSEA. Germline trimming cut 0 bases from V and 2 bases from J; bases unmatched to any gene: 9. CDR3 in DNA: TGCAGCGTTGAAGATCCGCGGATAGCGGGAGGGCCCTACAATGAGCAGTTCTTC. Protein: CSVEDPRIAGGPYNEQFF.

V and J are TRBV7-9 and TRBJ2-7; 8 positions match TRBD1. The CDR3 has 14 amino acids. The V gene end was trimmed by 4 bases and the J gene end by 3 bases; junction bases not matched to a gene: 5. The germline V gene has CDR1 SEHNR and CDR2 FQNEAQ (reference sequence). The CDR3 bases are TGTGCCAGCAGCTCGGACAGGGTTGTCTACGAGCAGTACTTC. This gives the protein CASSSDRVVYEQYF.

This clone was detected a few times. The rearrangement joins TRBV5-1 to TRBJ2-3; TRBD2 agrees at 14 bases. The CDR3 contains 18 residues. Germline-derived CDR1 and CDR2 are SGHRS and YFSETQ. The trim removed 4 bases at V and 3 bases at J, leaving 10 bases unmatched. CDR3 residues: CASSLGLAGVGWTDTQYF. CDR3 coding DNA: TGCGCCAGCAGCCTGGGACTAGCGGGAGTGGGATGGACAGATACGCAGTATTTT.

The chain combines TRBV10-2 with TRBJ2-7; tentative D call: TRBD2 (6 bases). The germline CDR1 and CDR2 sequences are WSHSY and SAAADI. V lost 2 bases and J lost 3, with 8 bases in between. The CDR3 spans 13 residues. CDR3 coding DNA: TGCGCCAGCAGTGAGAACGGGGGCTACGAGCAGTACTTC. Its protein product is CASSENGGYEQYF.

The chain is built from TRBV6-6 and TRBJ1-2, with unresolved D. V shed 4 bases and J shed 6 bases, with 12 bases lying between them. The V gene's germline CDR1 is MNHNY and CDR2 SVGAGI (reference sequence). This CDR3 has 13 residues. CDR3 sequence: CASSSAGSDGYTF. Written as DNA, the CDR3 is TGTGCCAGCAGTTCCGCCGGGTCGGATGGCTACACCTTC.

V and J are TRBV6-1 and TRBJ2-3; the D gene is possibly TRBD2 (6 bases). CDR1 is MNHNS, CDR2 SASEGT, per germline. This CDR3 region has 15 residues. Trimming stripped 5 bases from V and 0 bases from J, with 12 bases between. CDR3 amino acids: CASSTPGLSTDTQYF. CDR3 bases: TGTGCCAGCAGTACACCGGGACTCAGCACAGATACGCAGTATTTT.

This sequence joins TRBV28 and TRBJ2-1, with D perhaps TRBD1 (5 bases). This CDR3 has 13 residues. Germline CDR1 and CDR2: MDHEN and SYDVKM. V lost 8 bases, J lost 8 bases, and 16 bases lay in between. The CDR3 loop reads CASALAGRHEQFF. CDR3 bases: TGTGCCAGCGCCTTAGCAGGGCGGCATGAGCAGTTCTTC.

V gene TRBV5-8 combines with J gene TRBJ1-5; D not certain. Germline lookup yields CDR1 SGHTS and CDR2 YDEGEE. Trimming took off 4 bases at V and 4 bases at J, with 15 bases between the two ends. The CDR3 covers 15 residues. The CDR3 DNA reads as TGTGCCAGCAGCCCTCTTAGTGGGCAGAATCAGCCCCAGCATTTT. This gives the protein CASSPLSGQNQPQHF.

This rearrangement joins TRBV15 to TRBJ1-2; D may be TRBD1 (6 bases). CDR1 and CDR2 from the germline V gene are LNHNV and YYDKDF (reference sequence). The CDR3 runs to 16 residues. The V and J ends lost 0 bases and 7 bases respectively, with 18 bases between them. CDR3: CATSRDLGGPVGGYTF. CDR3 nucleotide sequence: TGTGCCACCAGCAGAGATCTGGGGGGGCCCGTTGGTGGCTACACCTTC.

The chain recombines TRBV19 with TRBJ2-3, with D possibly TRBD2 on 6 matching bases. V was cut by 5 bases and J by 2 bases, with 14 bases left in between. There are 15 residues in the CDR3. Per germline, CDR1 LNHDA and CDR2 SQIVND (reference sequence). The CDR3 DNA follows: TGTGCCAGTAGTTCGAGGCGGGGACCCACAGATACGCAGTATTTT. It translates to CASSSRRGPTDTQYF.

This sequence joins TRBV7-8 and TRBJ2-7; 7 positions agree with TRBD1. V was clipped by 5 bases and J by 1 base; unmatched bases: 14. The CDR3 has 17 residues. Germline V lookup: CDR1 SGHVS, CDR2 FQNEAQ. In DNA, the CDR3 is TGTGCCAGCAGCACGCGGACAGGAAGTGGCCATTCCTACGAGCAGTACTTC. Encoded protein: CASSTRTGSGHSYEQYF.

This chain connects TRBV28 to TRBJ2-7, with TRBD1 matching over 10 bases. This CDR3 has 15 residues. Trimming cost V 6 bases and J 6 bases; bases outside gene matches: 11. The V gene's germline CDR1 is MDHEN and CDR2 SYDVKM. CDR3 nucleotide sequence: TGTGCCAGCAGCACCTTGGACAGGGGGAAGGGCGAGCAGTACTTC. It specifies CASSTLDRGKGEQYF.

V usage is TRBV7-9 and J usage is TRBJ1-1; no clear D gene. V lost 1 base to trimming and J lost 3 bases, with 12 bases between them. The CDR3 consists of 15 residues. Germline V gene sequence: CDR1 SEHNR, CDR2 FQNEAQ (reference sequence). CDR3 coding DNA: TGTGCCAGCAGCTTAGGTGCCCGGGAGGACACTGAAGCTTTCTTT. Its protein is CASSLGAREDTEAFF.

This clone occurred once. The chain employs TRBV14 and TRBJ1-2; D gene ambiguous. Looked up from germline, CDR1 is SGHDN and CDR2 is FVKESK. V was clipped by 3 bases and J by 7 bases, with 6 bases between them. CDR3 length equals 11 residues. CDR3 region: CASSHGAGYTF. The DNA of the CDR3 is TGTGCCAGCAGCCACGGAGCTGGCTACACCTTC.

Only one count was recorded for this clone. J is TRBJ2-6 and V is TRBV28; D remains ambiguous. Germline assignment: CDR1 MDHEN and CDR2 SYDVKM. This CDR3 is 16 amino acids long. V was trimmed by 0 bases and J by 0 bases, leaving 6 bases between them. CDR3: CASSLWHSSGANVLTF. CDR3 coding DNA: TGTGCCAGCAGTTTATGGCACAGCTCTGGGGCCAACGTCCTGACTTTC.

V gene TRBV28 combines with J gene TRBJ2-2, with D unclear. Germline V gene data show CDR1 as MDHEN and CDR2 as SYDVKM. V was shortened by 10 bases and J by 5 bases, with 11 bases between the two germline ends. This CDR3 region has 12 residues. The CDR3 nucleotides read TGTGCCATAAGGAGAGGAACCGGGGAGCTGTTTTTT. Encoded protein: CAIRRGTGELFF.

Note on this clone: No DNA is shown, since the ends of the CDR3 on it are uncertain; the CDR3 is the one TCRdb lists. The rearrangement joins TRBV12-2 to TRBJ2-1; the table's TRBD2 call for D was not verified on the DNA. TRBV12-2 is termed a pseudogene. The CDR3 totals 16 residues, both ends included. The CDR3 sequence is CASRRVAGGNYNEQFF.